What follows are 18 T cell receptor beta chains derived from one specimen sequenced in a study of blood T cell repertoires in COVID-19. Sequencing used immunoSEQ multiplex PCR; TCRdb keeps in-frame clones, though not all of them. The sample lists tens of thousands of clones, more than 70% seen once, with roughly 4% in the top ten. Sequencing input: peripheral blood. All receptors come from a man aged 45-60 years with acute or convalescent COVID-19.

The CDR3 nucleotides are TGTGCCACCAGCAGAGATGACCTCTCGACATACCCACTGTTTTTT. This gives the protein CATSRDDLSTYPLFF. The V and J genes are TRBV15 and TRBJ1-4; D not certain. Germline V lookup: CDR1 LNHNV, CDR2 YYDKDF (reference sequence). The CDR3 covers 15 residues. With 0 bases removed from V and 13 bases from J, the gap between germline ends came to 18 bases.

The V gene is TRBV6-5, the J gene TRBJ2-5; TRBD1 agrees at 7 bases. CDR1 is MNHEY, CDR2 SVGAGI, per germline. V gave up 4 bases and J gave up 5 bases; unmatched junction bases: 10. The CDR3 length is 15 residues. The CDR3 here is CASSSPGQSMETQYF. The DNA for the CDR3 is TGTGCCAGCAGTTCTCCGGGACAGTCCATGGAGACCCAGTACTTC.

In its sample, this clone was seen a few times. In nucleotides, the CDR3 is TGTGCCAGCACCCCACGGACCGGGACTAGCGGACACGAGCAGTACTTC. This translates into CASTPRTGTSGHEQYF. The chain combines TRBV6-2 or TRBV6-3 with TRBJ2-7; 11 bases agree with TRBD2. The V gene's germline CDR1 is MNHEY and CDR2 SVGEGT. CDR3 length equals 16 residues. Losses at the gene ends were 7 bases for V and 5 bases for J; bases not matched to a gene: 13.

V is TRBV6-2 or TRBV6-3 and J is TRBJ2-1; 11 bases fit TRBD1. The V gene end was trimmed by 2 bases and the J gene end by 9 bases; junction bases not matched to a gene: 12. There are 17 residues in the CDR3. Germline V gene lookup returns CDR1 MNHEY and CDR2 SVGEGT. Here the CDR3 DNA reads TGTGCCAGCAGTTACGTCGCCCGGACAGGGGGCTCGCTTGAGCAGTTCTTC. This sequence encodes CASSYVARTGGSLEQFF.

This clone was counted a few times. This chain connects TRBV28 to TRBJ2-1, with 9 positions matching TRBD2. The CDR3 contains 15 residues. Germline assignment: CDR1 MDHEN and CDR2 SYDVKM. J was trimmed by 12 bases and V by 5 bases; bases with no gene match: 14. The CDR3 loop reads CASSRSLGLAAMQFF. As DNA, the CDR3 is TGTGCCAGCAGTCGAAGCTTGGGACTAGCAGCTATGCAGTTCTTC. Drawing the rest from reference TRBV28 and TRBJ2-1, the complete variable domain is DVKVTQSSRYLVKRTGEKVFLECVQDMDHENMFWYRQDPGLGLRLIYFSYDVKMKEKGDIPEGYSVSREKKERFSLILESASTNQTSMYLCASSRSLGLAAMQFFGPGTRLTVL.

The genes are TRBV11-2 and TRBJ1-6; tentative D call: TRBD1 (5 bases). The CDR3 contains 15 residues. The V gene lost 5 bases and the J gene lost 10 bases, with 18 bases spanning the gap. Germline V gives CDR1 SGHAT, CDR2 FQNNGV. CDR3 protein: CASSHPWGEESPLHF. The CDR3 DNA reads TGTGCCAGCAGCCATCCTTGGGGGGAGGAGTCACCCCTCCACTTT.

The chain joins TRBV29-1 to TRBJ1-2, with a possible D match to TRBD1 (6 bases). Germline V gene data show CDR1 as SQVTM and CDR2 as ANQGSEA. CDR3 size: 13 residues. The V end lost 4 bases, the J end lost 4 bases, and 13 bases lay between the germline ends. The CDR3 nucleotides are TGCAGCGTTGGGGCAGGGGCCCGCTATGGCTACACCTTC. Encoded protein: CSVGAGARYGYTF.

The rearrangement joins TRBV10-3 to TRBJ1-2; D not certain. V dropped 3 bases and J dropped 2 bases, with 13 bases sitting between them. The CDR3 loop spans 15 amino acids. Germline V gene data show CDR1 as ENHRY and CDR2 as SYGVKD. The CDR3 region has the DNA TGTGCCATCAGTGAAGCGGGCCGCATAAACTATGGCTACACCTTC. It encodes CAISEAGRINYGYTF.

This sequence joins TRBV7-9 and TRBJ2-7; possibly TRBD1 for D (6 bases). The CDR3 spans 14 residues. The V end was cut by 4 bases, the J end by 1 base, with 11 bases between. From germline, CDR1 is SEHNR and CDR2 FQNEAQ (reference sequence). The CDR3 bases are TGTGCCAGCAGCTCCCAGGGGTCTTCCTACGAGCAGTACTTC. Amino acids: CASSSQGSSYEQYF. The full variable domain, rest sourced from reference TRBV7-9 and TRBJ2-7, is DTGVSQNPRHKITKRGQNVTFRCDPISEHNRLYWYRQTLGQGPEFLTYFQNEAQLEKSRLLSDRFSAERPKGSFSTLEIQRTEQGDSAMYLCASSSQGSSYEQYFGPGTRLTVT.

The CDR3 nucleotides are TGTGCCAGCAGCCTCATACTCCGGGACAAGCAACTCAATGAGCAGTTCTTC. Its translation: CASSLILRDKQLNEQFF. The chain recombines TRBV5-8 with TRBJ2-1; D is possibly TRBD1 (6 bases). Germline values: CDR1 SGHTS, CDR2 YDEGEE. This CDR3 has 17 amino acids. Trimming pared 4 bases from V and 6 bases from J, leaving 23 bases between.

This clone was found once. The V gene is TRBV19, the J gene TRBJ1-6; TRBD1 might be the D (6 bases). This CDR3 has 14 residues. Germline V lookup: CDR1 LNHDA, CDR2 SQIVND (reference sequence). V shed 7 bases and J shed 10 bases, with 17 bases lying between them. In DNA, the CDR3 is TGTGCCAGTACTTGGAAACAGGGTGGATCACCCCTCCACTTT. Protein: CASTWKQGGSPLHF.

The gene calls are TRBV29-1 and TRBJ1-4, with D possibly being TRBD1 (5 bases). The germline V and J ends were trimmed by 6 bases and 8 bases, with 10 bases remaining between them. Germline V CDR1 and CDR2: SQVTM, ANQGSEA. The CDR3 totals 11 residues. The CDR3: CSVLRAEKLFF. CDR3 bases: TGCAGCGTCCTCAGGGCGGAAAAACTGTTTTTT.

In this sample, this clone is medium-sized. The V gene is TRBV25-1, the J gene TRBJ2-3, with D possibly TRBD2 on 6 matching bases. V lost 5 bases, J lost 4 bases, and 19 bases lay in between. CDR3 length: 16 residues. The germline V gene encodes CDR1 MGHDK and CDR2 SYGVNS. CDR3 in DNA: TGTGCCAGCAGTACCCTGGTGGGGGGATACGCAGATACGCAGTATTTT. As protein: CASSTLVGGYADTQYF.

The chain couples TRBV10-3 to TRBJ2-7; possibly TRBD1 for D (5 bases). The ends were cut back, 6 bases at V and 6 bases at J, with 9 bases in the middle. From germline, CDR1 is ENHRY and CDR2 SYGVKD. This CDR3 is built from 11 residues. The CDR3 DNA follows: TGTGCCATCAGCGCAGGGTCCGAGCAGTACTTC. Amino acid sequence: CAISAGSEQYF.

The chain carries TRBV5-6 and TRBJ2-2; the match to TRBD1 covers 7 bases. Germline V gives CDR1 SGHDT, CDR2 YYEEEE. The ends lost 3 bases at V and 7 bases at J; junction bases unmatched: 6. This CDR3 spans 14 amino acids. The CDR3: CASSWGQRGGELFF. CDR3 sequence (DNA): TGTGCCAGCAGCTGGGGACAGCGAGGCGGGGAGCTGTTTTTT.

V gene TRBV28 combines with J gene TRBJ1-5; no definite D call. This CDR3 region has 13 residues. The germline V gene encodes CDR1 MDHEN and CDR2 SYDVKM. The V end lost 7 bases, the J end lost 5 bases, and 12 bases lay between the germline ends. The DNA of the CDR3 is TGTGCCAGCACCCCCCCCGGGGATCAGCCCCAGCATTTT. It encodes CASTPPGDQPQHF.

This chain links TRBV7-2 with TRBJ1-1, with unresolved D. Trimming shortened V by 7 bases and J by 5 bases, and 17 bases separated the two germline ends. The V gene's germline CDR1 is SGHTA and CDR2 FQGNSA. The CDR3 extends over 14 amino acids. The CDR3 protein is CASTPPGVWTEAFF. In DNA, the CDR3 is TGTGCCAGCACCCCCCCCGGGGTGTGGACTGAAGCTTTCTTT.

This clone appeared a few times. The rearrangement joins TRBV5-4 to TRBJ1-2; no reliable D call. The CDR3 sequence is 14 residues long. The V end was cut by 0 bases, the J end by 6 bases, with 12 bases between. Germline values: CDR1 SGHNT, CDR2 YYREEE (reference sequence). The DNA for the CDR3 is TGTGCCAGCAGCTTGGGAGGGAGGGCCCATGGCTACACCTTC. It specifies CASSLGGRAHGYTF. Full variable domain (rest looked up from reference TRBV5-4 and TRBJ1-2): ETGVTQSPTHLIKTRGQQVTLRCSSQSGHNTVSWYQQALGQGPQFIFQYYREEENGRGNFPPRFSGLQFPNYSSELNVNALELDDSALYLCASSLGGRAHGYTFGSGTRLTVV.